This T cell receptor beta chain is from a study of cytomegalovirus exposure and HLA in healthy donors. The study's findings and limits: Analysis was carried out at a later point, and it linked a missense DCLRE1C variant to TCR beta V- and J-gene trimming.

Comment on this clone: No antigen is known for it.

V lost 6 bases, J lost 7 bases, and 15 bases stayed unmatched. The CDR3 sequence is 16 residues long. Germline V gene data show CDR1 as KGHSH and CDR2 as LQKENI. Amplification used 60 Vbeta primers and 13 Jbeta primers. Sequencing was performed with immunoSEQ multiplex PCR; in TCRdb, only in-frame clones are kept and a portion is missing. The repertoire has 150,000 to 200,000 clones, approximately 86% of them found once; the top ten carry roughly 1.7%. The TCR sequence derives from a woman younger than 30 in good health and CMV-seronegative. This sequence joins TRBV18 and TRBJ2-1; 7 nucleotides line up with TRBD2. Material for sequencing was PBMCs. CDR3 loop: CASSPNRDYTPNEQFF. Here the CDR3 DNA reads TGTGCCAGCTCGCCTAACCGGGACTATACCCCGAATGAGCAGTTCTTC.